The 32 T cell receptor beta chains in this list originate from one sample, sequenced in a study of cytomegalovirus exposure and HLA in healthy donors. The method was immunoSEQ multiplex PCR; TCRdb's version includes in-frame clones alone and lacks a portion of them. Of around 160,000 clones in the sample, approximately 80% were seen once. Sequenced material: PBMCs. These receptors were taken from a man younger than 40 in good health and CMV-seropositive.

This sequence joins TRBV15 and TRBJ1-2; D is ambiguous. This CDR3 is built from 19 residues. The V and J ends lost 1 base and 5 bases respectively, with 26 bases between them. The germline gives CDR1 LNHNV, CDR2 YYDKDF (reference sequence). CDR3 sequence: CATSRGARGNGPSWYGYTF. CDR3 coding DNA: TGTGCCACCAGCAGAGGGGCCCGAGGGAATGGGCCTTCTTGGTATGGCTACACCTTC.

The sample holds a few counts of this clone. The rearrangement joins TRBV4-3 to TRBJ2-7; D perhaps matches TRBD1 (6 bases). CDR3 length equals 15 residues. Trimming cost V 0 bases and J 4 bases, with 13 bases left between them. Germline values: CDR1 LGHNA, CDR2 YSLEER. CDR3 amino acids: CASSQERTVRYEQYF. The CDR3 DNA reads TGCGCCAGCAGCCAAGAGAGGACAGTAAGGTACGAGCAGTACTTC.

This clone was found many times. V and J are TRBV5-1 and TRBJ2-7, with a possible D match to TRBD2 (5 bases). The CDR3 has 14 residues. With 0 bases removed from V and 0 bases from J, the gap between germline ends came to 7 bases. The germline V gene encodes CDR1 SGHRS and CDR2 YFSETQ. DNA for the CDR3: TGCGCCAGCAGCTTGGTCGGGGACTCCTACGAGCAGTACTTC. As protein: CASSLVGDSYEQYF.

This chain links TRBV30 with TRBJ2-2; D perhaps matches TRBD2 (7 bases). CDR1 and CDR2 (germline): GTSNPN, SVGIG (reference sequence). V lost 2 bases, J lost 5 bases, and 15 bases lay in between. CDR3 length equals 15 residues. CDR3 sequence reads: CAWSTWGGGTGELFF. DNA for the CDR3: TGTGCCTGGAGTACATGGGGGGGCGGGACCGGGGAGCTGTTTTTT. The whole variable domain, remainder taken from reference TRBV30 and TRBJ2-2, is SQTIHQWPATLVQPVGSPLSLECTVEGTSNPNLYWYRQAAGRGLQLLFYSVGIGQISSEVPQNLSASRPQDRQFILSSKKLLLSDSGFYLCAWSTWGGGTGELFFGEGSRLTVL.

J is TRBJ1-2 and V is TRBV29-1; 7 bases agree with TRBD1. The germline V gene encodes CDR1 SQVTM and CDR2 ANQGSEA. The J segment lost 4 bases and the V segment lost 2 bases, leaving 10 bases of the junction unmatched. CDR3 length: 15 residues. CDR3 amino acids: CSVESRDSALYGYTF. CDR3 sequence (DNA): TGCAGCGTTGAATCCCGGGACAGCGCACTCTATGGCTACACCTTC.

This chain links TRBV19 with TRBJ1-4; D not certain. From germline, CDR1 is LNHDA and CDR2 SQIVND (reference sequence). This CDR3 contains 11 residues. Trimming cost V 6 bases and J 8 bases, with 7 bases left between them. CDR3 sequence (DNA): TGTGCCAGTAGCCCCCGGGAAAAACTGTTTTTT. It encodes CASSPREKLFF. The variable domain in full, completed from reference TRBV19 and TRBJ1-4, reads DGGITQSPKYLFRKEGQNVTLSCEQNLNHDAMYWYRQDPGQGLRLIYYSQIVNDFQKGDIAEGYSVSREKKESFPLTVTSAQKNPTAFYLCASSPREKLFFGSGTQLSVL.

The rearrangement links TRBV6-1 to TRBJ2-5; 7 nucleotides match TRBD2. V shed 8 bases, J shed 5 bases, and the junction held 11 bases outside the gene matches. The CDR3 has 14 residues. Germline V gives CDR1 MNHNS, CDR2 SASEGT. The CDR3 nucleotides are TGTGCCAGCGCAGAGGGAGGGTTGCGGGAGACCCAGTACTTC. This gives the protein CASAEGGLRETQYF.

This clone was seen a single time. The V and J genes are TRBV29-1 and TRBJ2-5; 7 bases agree with TRBD2. The CDR3 extends over 12 amino acids. V shed 5 bases and J 5 bases; nucleotides not matched to a gene: 5. CDR1 SQVTM and CDR2 ANQGSEA come from the germline V gene. Here the CDR3 DNA reads TGCAGCGTTACAAGCGGGGTGGAGACCCAGTACTTC. Translating gives CSVTSGVETQYF.

Details on this clone: Within the sample, other DNA sequences also encode this same CDR3. This rearrangement joins TRBV6-5 to TRBJ1-1, with D perhaps matching TRBD1 (6 bases). Trimming took off 0 bases at V and 4 bases at J, with 6 bases between the two ends. Per germline, CDR1 MNHEY and CDR2 SVGAGI. The CDR3 loop spans 13 amino acids. CDR3 nucleotides: TGTGCCAGCAGTTACTCGACAGGCACTGAAGCTTTCTTT. The encoded protein is CASSYSTGTEAFF.

CDR3 in DNA: TGTGCCAGCAGCGCCGGGACAGGGAATTACGAGCAGTACTTC. Translation gives CASSAGTGNYEQYF. V is TRBV2 and J is TRBJ2-7; TRBD1 agrees at 9 bases. The trim removed 6 bases at V and 4 bases at J, leaving 7 bases unmatched. The CDR3 contains 14 residues. CDR1 SNHLY and CDR2 FYNNEI come from the germline V gene. The complete variable domain, with remaining parts taken from reference TRBV2 and TRBJ2-7, reads EPEVTQTPSHQVTQMGQEVILRCVPISNHLYFYWYRQILGQKVEFLVSFYNNEISEKSEIFDDQFSVERPDGSNFTLKIRSTKLEDSAMYFCASSAGTGNYEQYFGPGTRLTVT.

The chain employs TRBV27 and TRBJ2-5; TRBD1 might be the D (6 bases). In germline, CDR1 is MNHEY, CDR2 SMNVEV (reference sequence). The CDR3 contains 13 residues. With 5 bases removed from V and 5 bases from J, the gap between germline ends came to 12 bases. Written as DNA, the CDR3 is TGTGCCAGCAGTCCCCAGGGGCTCGAGACCCAGTACTTC. Protein: CASSPQGLETQYF.

The V gene is TRBV6-5, the J gene TRBJ1-2; 7 bases agree with TRBD1. Germline values: CDR1 MNHEY, CDR2 SVGAGI. The CDR3 consists of 14 residues. V lost 4 bases to trimming and J lost 3 bases; unmatched junction nucleotides: 5. CDR3 nucleotides: TGTGCCAGCAGTTCAGGGGGGCATGACTATGGCTACACCTTC. This encodes CASSSGGHDYGYTF.

The genes are TRBV29-1 and TRBJ1-5, with TRBD1 matching 7 bases. The CDR3 has 13 amino acids. CDR1 is SQVTM, CDR2 ANQGSEA, per germline. With V trimmed by 1 base and J by 6 bases, 3 bases remained unmatched. The CDR3 DNA is TGCAGCGTTGAAGGAGGGGGCGGTCAGCCCCAGCATTTT. It is translated as CSVEGGGGQPQHF.

V gene TRBV30 combines with J gene TRBJ1-4, with 8 bases matching TRBD1. The CDR3 runs 15 residues. The germline CDR1 and CDR2 sequences are GTSNPN and SVGIG (reference sequence). The V segment lost 2 bases and the J segment 8 bases; nucleotides outside the gene matches: 10. CDR3: CAWSLIGQGSEKLFF. CDR3 bases: TGTGCCTGGAGTCTAATCGGACAGGGCTCCGAAAAACTGTTTTTT. The variable domain in full, with the rest retrieved from reference TRBV30 and TRBJ1-4, is SQTIHQWPATLVQPVGSPLSLECTVEGTSNPNLYWYRQAAGRGLQLLFYSVGIGQISSEVPQNLSASRPQDRQFILSSKKLLLSDSGFYLCAWSLIGQGSEKLFFGSGTQLSVL.

A few counts support this clone. The chain has TRBV5-5 and TRBJ1-6; D not resolved. The CDR3 has 13 amino acids. From germline, CDR1 is SGHKS and CDR2 YYEKEE (reference sequence). V dropped 0 bases and J dropped 10 bases, with 8 bases sitting between them. CDR3 DNA: TGTGCCAGCAGCTTGGCCGGGGAGTCACCCCTCCACTTT. Encoded protein: CASSLAGESPLHF.

This chain connects TRBV5-6 to TRBJ2-6; D possibly corresponds to TRBD2 (5 bases). This CDR3 is built from 15 residues. From germline, CDR1 is SGHDT and CDR2 YYEEEE. Between the trimmed V and J ends, which lost 5 bases and 4 bases, there was a span of 13 bases. CDR3 DNA sequence: TGTGCCAGCAGAAGGGTGGACTCAGGGGCCAACGTCCTGACTTTC. Protein: CASRRVDSGANVLTF. Combining the CDR3 with reference TRBV5-6 and TRBJ2-6 gives the whole variable domain DAGVTQSPTHLIKTRGQQVTLRCSPKSGHDTVSWYQQALGQGPQFIFQYYEEEERQRGNFPDRFSGHQFPNYSSELNVNALLLGDSALYLCASRRVDSGANVLTFGAGSRLTVL.

This clone was detected once. The V gene is TRBV5-1, the J gene TRBJ2-5; tentative D call: TRBD2 (5 bases). The CDR3 runs 14 residues. The V gene lost 0 bases and the J gene lost 3 bases, with 9 bases spanning the gap. Germline V gives CDR1 SGHRS, CDR2 YFSETQ. The CDR3 bases are TGCGCCAGCAGCTTGGGGAGGCGAAAAGAGACCCAGTACTTC. Amino acids: CASSLGRRKETQYF. Using reference TRBV5-1 and TRBJ2-5 for the parts outside the CDR3, the full variable domain is KAGVTQTPRYLIKTRGQQVTLSCSPISGHRSVSWYQQTPGQGLQFLFEYFSETQRNKGNFPGRFSGRQFSNSRSEMNVSTLELGDSALYLCASSLGRRKETQYFGPGTRLLVL.

The CDR3 DNA sequence: TGTGCCAGCAGTTTGTCTAAGAACTCTGGGGCCAACGTCCTGACTTTC. Its translation: CASSLSKNSGANVLTF. V usage is TRBV27 and J usage is TRBJ2-6, with unresolved D. Germline CDR1 and CDR2: MNHEY and SMNVEV (reference sequence). Trimming removed 3 bases from V and 0 bases from J, with 9 bases in between. The length of the CDR3 is 16 residues. Looking up the rest from reference TRBV27 and TRBJ2-6 gives the full variable domain: EAQVTQNPRYLITVTGKKLTVTCSQNMNHEYMSWYRQDPGLGLRQIYYSMNVEVTDKGDVPEGYKVSRKEKRNFPLILESPSPNQTSLYFCASSLSKNSGANVLTFGAGSRLTVL.

The V gene is TRBV19, the J gene TRBJ2-1; 7 bases match TRBD2. Looked up from germline, CDR1 is LNHDA and CDR2 is SQIVND (reference sequence). CDR3 length: 19 amino acids. V gave up 1 base and J gave up 10 bases; unmatched junction bases: 22. This CDR3 is CASSIGSRDYLLDIYEQFF. The CDR3, as DNA: TGTGCCAGTAGTATAGGGTCCAGGGACTACCTCCTCGATATATACGAGCAGTTCTTC.

This chain connects TRBV5-1 to TRBJ1-2; 8 bases agree with TRBD1. V was pared by 3 bases and J by 3 bases, with 7 bases of the junction left unmatched. In germline, CDR1 is SGHRS, CDR2 YFSETQ. The CDR3 sequence is 15 residues long. CDR3 region: CASSWEGQEHYGYTF. The CDR3 DNA is TGCGCCAGCAGCTGGGAGGGACAGGAGCACTATGGCTACACCTTC.

The V gene is TRBV7-9, the J gene TRBJ2-5; D is perhaps TRBD2 (7 bases). V lost 8 bases to trimming and J lost 5 bases, with 12 bases between them. From germline, CDR1 is SEHNR and CDR2 FQNEAQ (reference sequence). CDR3 length equals 12 residues. This chain's CDR3 is CASGGARETQYF. CDR3 DNA: TGTGCCAGCGGGGGGGCCCGGGAGACCCAGTACTTC.

This clone was seen only a few times. The rearrangement joins TRBV5-4 to TRBJ2-3; D ambiguous. The V end lost 9 bases, the J end lost 3 bases, and 11 bases lay between the germline ends. This CDR3 has 12 amino acids. CDR1 is SGHNT, CDR2 YYREEE, per germline (reference sequence). The CDR3 sequence: CATLNRTDTQYF. In DNA, the CDR3 is TGTGCCACCCTGAACCGGACAGATACGCAGTATTTT.

This clone was counted only a few times. The V gene is TRBV2, the J gene TRBJ1-1; the D is unclear. CDR1 and CDR2 from the germline V gene are SNHLY and FYNNEI. V lost 4 bases and J 0 bases, leaving 18 bases between the germline ends. This CDR3 has 17 residues. The CDR3 reads CASSGKAGFTMNTEAFF. The CDR3 nucleotides read TGTGCCAGCAGTGGGAAGGCAGGTTTCACAATGAACACTGAAGCTTTCTTT.

The V gene is TRBV15, the J gene TRBJ1-2, with D unresolved. CDR1 and CDR2 from the germline V gene are LNHNV and YYDKDF (reference sequence). The CDR3 spans 14 residues. V lost 3 bases and J 0 bases, leaving 8 bases between the germline ends. The DNA for the CDR3 is TGTGCCACCAGCAGTTCTATAGCTAACTATGGCTACACCTTC. Residues: CATSSSIANYGYTF.

J is TRBJ1-2 and V is TRBV9; maybe TRBD1 (5 bases). The V end was cut by 2 bases, the J end by 2 bases, with 10 bases between. In germline, CDR1 is SGDLS, CDR2 YYNGEE. The CDR3 sequence is 14 residues long. Written as DNA, the CDR3 is TGTGCCAGCAGCGTGGGGGAGGGGAACTATGGCTACACCTTC. It translates to CASSVGEGNYGYTF.

The chain employs TRBV7-3 and TRBJ2-3; 7 positions match TRBD1. V shed 4 bases, J shed 2 bases, and the junction held 6 bases outside the gene matches. The CDR3 sequence is 15 residues long. Germline CDR1 and CDR2: SGHTA and FQGTGA. This chain's CDR3 is CASSSTGSITDTQYF. Written as DNA, the CDR3 is TGTGCCAGCAGCTCGACAGGGTCAATCACAGATACGCAGTATTTT.

The rearrangement joins TRBV4-1 to TRBJ1-2; TRBD1 matches 12 bases. The CDR3 is made up of 14 amino acids. J gave up 8 bases and V 3 bases, and 4 bases lay outside the gene matches. Germline CDR1 reads MGHRA; CDR2 reads YSYEKL. As DNA, the CDR3 is TGCGCCAGCAGCCACGGGGGACAGGGGGCGGGCTACACCTTC. It encodes CASSHGGQGAGYTF.

The chain links TRBV11-3 to TRBJ2-1; D uncertain. V gave up 5 bases and J gave up 0 bases, with 8 bases separating them. Per germline, CDR1 SGHNT and CDR2 YENEEA. The CDR3 consists of 14 residues. CDR3 DNA sequence: TGTGCCAGCAGCCCCCCCGGCTCCTACAATGAGCAGTTCTTC. Amino acids: CASSPPGSYNEQFF.

This rearrangement joins TRBV29-1 to TRBJ1-4, with D possibly being TRBD1 (6 bases). Per germline, CDR1 SQVTM and CDR2 ANQGSEA. The CDR3 covers 12 residues. Trimming stripped 6 bases from V and 6 bases from J, with 11 bases between. This CDR3 reads CSVKGGDEKLFF. DNA for the CDR3: TGCAGCGTCAAGGGGGGGGATGAAAAACTGTTTTTT.

This clone has just one count. The CDR3 nucleotides are TGCGCCAGCAGCTTCAGGATTTCCACAGATACGCAGTATTTT. Amino acid sequence: CASSFRISTDTQYF. This chain connects TRBV5-1 to TRBJ2-3; D is unclear. V was cut by 2 bases and J by 2 bases, with 9 bases left in between. There are 14 residues in the CDR3. Per the germline V gene, CDR1 is SGHRS and CDR2 is YFSETQ.

The V call is TRBV6-5, the J call TRBJ1-2; weak D call: TRBD1 (6 bases). V was clipped by 0 bases and J by 4 bases, with 15 bases between them. This CDR3 is 16 amino acids long. Germline CDR1 and CDR2: MNHEY and SVGAGI. CDR3 bases: TGTGCCAGCAGTTACTCGGGCAGGGGATCCAGCTATGGCTACACCTTC. This gives the protein CASSYSGRGSSYGYTF.

The rearrangement uses TRBV7-9 and TRBJ2-1; TRBD2 agrees at 10 bases. Trimming removed 5 bases from V and 10 bases from J; junction bases left unmatched: 8. CDR1 is SEHNR, CDR2 FQNEAQ, per germline (reference sequence). There are 14 residues in the CDR3. This CDR3 is CASSISGGFREQFF. The CDR3 DNA is TGTGCCAGCAGCATTAGCGGGGGGTTTAGGGAGCAGTTCTTC.